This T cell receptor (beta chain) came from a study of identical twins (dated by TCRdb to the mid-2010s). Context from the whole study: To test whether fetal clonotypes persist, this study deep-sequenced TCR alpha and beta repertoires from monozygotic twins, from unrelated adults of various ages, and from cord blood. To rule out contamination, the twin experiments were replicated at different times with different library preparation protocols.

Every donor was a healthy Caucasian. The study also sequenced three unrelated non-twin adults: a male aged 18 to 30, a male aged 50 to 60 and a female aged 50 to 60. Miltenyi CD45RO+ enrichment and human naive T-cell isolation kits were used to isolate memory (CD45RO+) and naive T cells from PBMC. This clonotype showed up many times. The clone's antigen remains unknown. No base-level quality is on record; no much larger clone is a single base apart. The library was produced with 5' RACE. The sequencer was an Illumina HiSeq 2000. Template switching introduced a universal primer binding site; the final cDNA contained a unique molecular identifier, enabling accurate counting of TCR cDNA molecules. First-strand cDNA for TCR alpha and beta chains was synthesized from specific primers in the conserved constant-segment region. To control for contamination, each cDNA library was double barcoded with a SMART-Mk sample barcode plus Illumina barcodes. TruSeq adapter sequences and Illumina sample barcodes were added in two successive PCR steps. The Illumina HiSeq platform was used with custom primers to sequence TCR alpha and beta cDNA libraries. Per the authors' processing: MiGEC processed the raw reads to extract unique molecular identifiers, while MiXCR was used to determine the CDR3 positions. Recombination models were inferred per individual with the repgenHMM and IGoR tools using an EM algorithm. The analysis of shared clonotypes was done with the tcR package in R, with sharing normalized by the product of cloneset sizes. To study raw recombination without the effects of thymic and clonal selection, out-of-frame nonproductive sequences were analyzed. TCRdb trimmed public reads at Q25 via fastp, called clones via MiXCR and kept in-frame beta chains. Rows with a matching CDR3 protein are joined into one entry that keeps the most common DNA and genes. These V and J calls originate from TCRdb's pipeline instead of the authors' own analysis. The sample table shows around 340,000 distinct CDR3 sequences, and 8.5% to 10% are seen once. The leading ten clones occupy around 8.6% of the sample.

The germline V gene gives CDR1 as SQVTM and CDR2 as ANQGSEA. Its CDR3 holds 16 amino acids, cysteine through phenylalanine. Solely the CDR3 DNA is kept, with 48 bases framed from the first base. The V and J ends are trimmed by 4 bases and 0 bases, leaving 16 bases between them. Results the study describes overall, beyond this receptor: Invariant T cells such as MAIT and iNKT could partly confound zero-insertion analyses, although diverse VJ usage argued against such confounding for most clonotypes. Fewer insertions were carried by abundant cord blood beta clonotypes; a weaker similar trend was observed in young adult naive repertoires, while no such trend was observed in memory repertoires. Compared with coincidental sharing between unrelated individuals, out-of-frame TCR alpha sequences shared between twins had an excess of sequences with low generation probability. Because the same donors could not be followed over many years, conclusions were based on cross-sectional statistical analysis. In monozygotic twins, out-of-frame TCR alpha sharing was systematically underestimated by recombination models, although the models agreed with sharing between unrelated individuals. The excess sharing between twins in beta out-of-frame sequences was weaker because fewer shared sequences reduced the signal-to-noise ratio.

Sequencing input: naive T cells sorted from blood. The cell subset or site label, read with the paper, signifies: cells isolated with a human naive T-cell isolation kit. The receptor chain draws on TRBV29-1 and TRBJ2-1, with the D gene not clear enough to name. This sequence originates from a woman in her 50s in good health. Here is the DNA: TGCAGCGTTGTTACTGTGGATCCGAGCTCCTACAATGAGCAGTTCTTC. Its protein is CSVVTVDPSSYNEQFF.